This T cell receptor (beta chain) was profiled in a study of shared clonotypes between healthy human individuals. Findings and caveats of the study: Depth was large, yet rarefaction showed that sorted-subset sequencing was incomplete.

Losses at the gene ends were 0 bases for V and 0 bases for J; bases not matched to a gene: 4. The CDR3 is 16 amino acids. Germline V gene sequence: CDR1 SGHNT, CDR2 YYREEE (reference sequence). In regard to this clone: The antigen remains undetermined.

Naive CD8 cells, CD45RO-negative and positively selected for CCR7, excluded terminally differentiated effector memory CD45RA+ cells. Donors had no recently reported acute infections or vaccinations and were HIV-negative. Assay used: immunoSEQ multiplex PCR; TCRdb lists only in-frame clones, some missing. The sample includes under 1 million clones, around 92% of them seen just once. The TCR comes from a man in his thirties or forties in good health. The sequenced material came from naive CD8+ T cells sorted from blood. The chain couples TRBV5-4 to TRBJ2-5; TRBD1 aligns across 8 bases. The CDR3 DNA follows: TGTGCCAGCAGCTTGGGGACAGGGTGGGACCAAGAGACCCAGTACTTC. It encodes CASSLGTGWDQETQYF.